The T cell receptor beta chain described here comes from a study of STAT5B mutations in CD4+ large granular lymphocyte leukemia. Sequencing was at survey level. Using immunoSEQ multiplex PCR, the repertoire was profiled, and TCRdb retains in-frame clones only, with some absent. The table lists 25,000 to 30,000 clones, about four fifths of them singletons. Germline values: CDR1 SGHDT, CDR2 YYEEEE. This CDR3 comprises 13 residues. Trimming shortened V by 7 bases and J by 2 bases, and 12 bases separated the two germline ends. Study observations and caveats: Compared with healthy controls (2/35), patient top clones favored TRBV06 (8/27). Without HLA matching, higher CD4+ than CD8+ T-LGLL clonality could reflect small sample size.

Control samples were healthy donors' buffy coats. A remark on this clone: The antigen remains undetermined.

This rearrangement joins TRBV5-6 to TRBJ2-5, with a possible D match to TRBD2 (6 bases). The specimen was CD4+ T cells from blood buffy coats. The source is a human donor in good health. CDR3 nucleotide sequence: TGTGCCAGCGGCGTTAGCGGACAAGAGACCCAGTACTTC. Residues: CASGVSGQETQYF.